Shown below are 4 T cell receptor beta chains from a single sample sequenced in a study of blood T cell repertoires in COVID-19. TCRdb's table, derived via immunoSEQ multiplex PCR, lists solely in-frame clones and lacks some. Here the sample spans over 150,000 clones, approximately 80% being singletons. Material for sequencing was peripheral blood. The receptors were sampled from a woman between 35 and 50 years old with COVID-19, enrolled during active disease.

This clone was detected once. The rearrangement joins TRBV28 to TRBJ1-5; tentative D call: TRBD1 (5 bases). The CDR3 contains 14 residues. Germline loops: CDR1 MDHEN, CDR2 SYDVKM. Trimming took off 7 bases at V and 4 bases at J, with 14 bases between the two ends. Written as DNA, the CDR3 is TGTGCCAGCAATCCGGACATTCTTAATCAGCCCCAGCATTTT. Its translation: CASNPDILNQPQHF.

DNA for the CDR3: TGTGCCAGCAGGAAAGAGGACAGAGCTTTTTACGAGCAGTACTTC. Protein: CASRKEDRAFYEQYF. The chain couples TRBV6-5 to TRBJ2-7, with TRBD1 as a possible D gene (6 bases). Germline CDR1 MNHEY, CDR2 SVGAGI. V dropped 6 bases and J dropped 4 bases, with 19 bases sitting between them. The CDR3 loop spans 15 amino acids.

The V and J genes are TRBV7-8 and TRBJ2-5; the match to TRBD2 covers 8 bases. Trimming removed 4 bases from V and 1 base from J; junction bases left unmatched: 5. Germline CDR1 reads SGHVS; CDR2 reads FQNEAQ. The CDR3 totals 15 residues. The CDR3 DNA follows: TGTGCCAGCAGCTCAAGGGGACTAGTCCAAGAGACCCAGTACTTC. It encodes CASSSRGLVQETQYF.

The CDR3 protein is CSVEGQVGGYTF. The CDR3 nucleotides read TGCAGCGTTGAAGGCCAGGTCGGTGGCTACACCTTC. This chain joins TRBV29-1 and TRBJ1-2; D unclear. CDR1 SQVTM and CDR2 ANQGSEA come from the germline V gene. The CDR3 sequence is 12 residues long. Trimming took off 1 base at V and 7 bases at J, with 10 bases between the two ends.